This TCR beta chain came from a study of cytomegalovirus exposure and HLA in healthy donors. V dropped 0 bases and J dropped 5 bases, with 7 bases sitting between them. Germline V gene data show CDR1 as ENHRY and CDR2 as SYGVKD. CDR3 size: 14 residues. Sequenced by immunoSEQ multiplex PCR; TCRdb stores in-frame clones only, minus some. The profile covers 140,000 or so clones, with roughly 89% appearing a single time and about 8.2% taken by the ten largest. The V gene is TRBV10-3, the J gene TRBJ1-4; no clear D gene. The sample consisted of PBMCs. The TCR sequence derives from a woman aged 18-29 years in good health and CMV-seropositive. CDR3 protein: CAISESTRNEKLFF. The CDR3 bases are TGTGCCATCAGTGAGTCGACACGGAATGAAAAACTGTTTTTT.